What follows is one T cell receptor (beta chain) and its context. Its antigen is unknown. This CDR3 has 15 amino acids. Germline V gives CDR1 LGHNA, CDR2 YSLEER. Losses at the gene ends were 5 bases for V and 1 base for J; bases not matched to a gene: 6. These data originate in a study of graft-versus-host responses after intestinal transplantation. Study overall: The study gave all recipients anti-thymocyte globulin induction, then tacrolimus and steroids for about three years.

Study-wide findings and caveats: Early after transplant, HvG clones declined as circulating GvH clones peaked. In recipient marrow, GvH clones were found, and some appeared first in ileum or blood.

TCRdb's copy holds only in-frame clones and misses some; the assay was immunoSEQ multiplex PCR. The sample shows about 47,000 clones, approximately 95% of them seen only once. The material was unstimulated CD8+ T cells sorted from spleen or lymph node cells, obtained before transplant. The receptor's source is a human donor who was the organ donor for an intestinal transplant. This chain uses TRBV4-3 with TRBJ2-7; 9 bases map to TRBD2. The CDR3 DNA sequence: TGCGCCAGCAGCTGGGGTCTAGCGGGGTCCTACGAGCAGTACTTC. Its protein is CASSWGLAGSYEQYF.